The sequence of this T cell receptor beta chain was determined in a study of molecular identifiers for immune sequencing clone quantification. Study-wide context: Naive CD8 RNA (about 19,000 or 110,000 cells) was divided into five aliquots, with four sequenced.

This clonotype was detected only a few times. V was pared by 1 base and J by 1 base, with 5 bases between. CDR1 is MNHNS, CDR2 SASEGT, per germline. CDR3 length: 14 residues. The sorting of naive CD8 T cells used the CD8+CD4-CCR7+CD45RA+ phenotype. Making the bulk TCR libraries relied on previously described methods and listed TCR primers. One entry per CDR3 protein results from TCRdb running MiXCR on the PCR reads. The sample carries around 480,000 distinct CDR3 sequences, 25% recorded once. Material for sequencing was naive CD8+ T cells from blood, with Jurkat cell RNA spiked in. Subset: FACS-sorted CD8+CD4-CCR7+CD45RA+ naive T cells. The rearrangement links TRBV6-1 to TRBJ2-1, with D uncertain. The receptor comes from a human donor in good health. Some libraries in this study had Jurkat cell RNA spiked in. CDR3 DNA sequence: TGTGCCAGCAGTGAAGTTCTTTCCTACAATGAGCAGTTCTTC. This encodes CASSEVLSYNEQFF.